One and the same sample provided the 2 T cell receptor beta chains below, sequenced in a study of shared clonotypes between healthy human individuals. Here immunoSEQ multiplex PCR was the method, and the copy in TCRdb shows in-frame clones only, minus some. Of roughly 2,000,000 clones listed, about 95% are singletons. In the naive CD8 group, cells lacked CD45RO and were positively selected for CCR7, so terminally differentiated effector memory CD45RA+ cells were left out. The sample consisted of naive CD8+ T cells sorted from blood. The origin of the receptors is a man between 18 and 35 years old in good health.

The gene calls are TRBV4-1 and TRBJ2-3; no firm D call. V was cut by 0 bases and J by 2 bases, with 15 bases left in between. The CDR3 totals 17 residues. Germline values: CDR1 MGHRA, CDR2 YSYEKL. CDR3 DNA sequence: TGCGCCAGCAGCCAAGAGGCAGGTTCAGAGCTCACAGATACGCAGTATTTT. Protein: CASSQEAGSELTDTQYF.

V gene TRBV6-6 combines with J gene TRBJ2-5; the match to TRBD1 covers 7 bases. Germline CDR1 MNHNY, CDR2 SVGAGI (reference sequence). The ends lost 6 bases at V and 2 bases at J; junction bases unmatched: 9. This CDR3 contains 15 residues. The CDR3 loop is CASRARDSRQETQYF. The CDR3 DNA is TGTGCCAGCAGAGCCCGGGACAGCAGACAAGAGACCCAGTACTTC.